This T cell receptor beta chain comes out of a study of blood T cell repertoires in COVID-19. The ends were cut back, 6 bases at V and 5 bases at J, with 13 bases in the middle. CDR1 SGHVS and CDR2 FQNEAQ come from the germline V gene. The CDR3 covers 14 residues. The protocol was immunoSEQ multiplex PCR, while the TCRdb copy is restricted to in-frame clones and leaves out a portion. The table records about 360,000 clones, about 83% of them present only once. The rearrangement joins TRBV7-8 to TRBJ2-2; tentatively, D is TRBD1 (5 bases). The clonotype was recovered from a man aged 25-45 years with active or convalescent COVID-19. The sequencing input was peripheral blood. CDR3 region: CASRRTQGTGELFF. As DNA, the CDR3 is TGTGCCAGCAGGCGTACCCAGGGAACCGGGGAGCTGTTTTTT.